The rows below give T cell receptor beta chains drawn from one sample of a study of blood T cell repertoires in COVID-19. Data came from immunoSEQ multiplex PCR; TCRdb stores just in-frame clones and leaves some out. This table has some 150,000 clones, 60% to 85% appearing once. What was sequenced was peripheral blood. The receptors stem from a man aged 50 to 59 with active or convalescent COVID-19. Each CDR3 is given with its conserved first and last residue. Fields, in order: V gene, J gene, clone size, D gene, CDR3 length, CDR3 protein, CDR3 DNA. A D gene is named only where the DNA matches it firmly. The size entry is marked missing in some rows and otherwise reads once, few, many or a size class.

TRBV7-9	TRBJ2-5	.	.	17	CASSLGVQGGNQETQYF	TGTGCCAGCAGCTTAGGGGTGCAGGGGGGTAACCAAGAGACCCAGTACTTC
TRBV4-1	TRBJ2-1	.	.	16	CASSPHGGGRDNEQFF	TGCGCCAGCAGCCCCCATGGGGGAGGAAGGGACAATGAGCAGTTCTTC
TRBV7-9	TRBJ1-2	few	TRBD1	16	CASSMLSPRAGGSYTF	TGTGCCAGCAGCATGCTCTCCCCACGGGCAGGGGGCAGCTACACCTTC
TRBV29-1	TRBJ2-5	.	.	15	CSVEGALAEEETQYF	TGCAGCGTTGAAGGCGCTCTAGCAGAAGAAGAGACCCAGTACTTC
TRBV9	TRBJ2-1	.	TRBD2	14	CASSVGLAANEQFF	TGTGCCAGCAGCGTAGGTCTAGCGGCCAATGAGCAGTTCTTC
TRBV5-1	TRBJ2-5	.	TRBD2	16	CASSSIAGLVQETQYF	TGCGCCAGCAGCTCTATAGCGGGACTAGTGCAAGAGACCCAGTACTTC
TRBV7-3	TRBJ1-1	.	.	13	CASSYTGNTEAFF	TGTGCCAGCAGCTATACAGGGAACACTGAAGCTTTCTTT
TRBV27	TRBJ2-6	.	.	15	CATPDRKSGANVLTF	TGTGCCACCCCGGACAGAAAATCTGGGGCCAACGTCCTGACTTTC
TRBV7-8	TRBJ1-1	once	TRBD1	18	CASSLPRDRGGMNTEAFF	TGTGCCAGCAGTTTGCCGCGGGACAGGGGGGGGATGAACACTGAAGCTTTCTTT
TRBV9	TRBJ1-5	.	TRBD1	13	CASSGQGVQPQHF	TGTGCCAGCAGCGGCCAGGGGGTTCAGCCCCAGCATTTT
TRBV5-1	TRBJ2-7	.	.	13	CASGFQGDYEQYF	TGCGCCAGCGGGTTCCAGGGCGACTACGAGCAGTACTTC
TRBV9	TRBJ1-1	.	.	16	CASSVLAGGANTEAFF	TGTGCCAGCAGCGTCTTAGCGGGGGGCGCGAACACTGAAGCTTTCTTT
TRBV6-5	TRBJ1-1	.	.	15	CASSYSNRMNTEAFF	TGTGCCAGCAGTTACTCAAACAGGATGAACACTGAAGCTTTCTTT
TRBV5-4	TRBJ1-4	.	.	14	CASSPTRAGEKLFF	TGTGCCAGCAGCCCAACGAGGGCAGGTGAAAAACTGTTTTTT
TRBV6-6	TRBJ1-3	.	TRBD1	17	CASSPLGQGAWGNTIYF	TGTGCCAGCAGTCCCCTTGGACAGGGGGCCTGGGGAAACACCATATATTTT
TRBV10-3	TRBJ1-3	.	TRBD1	17	CAISELGQGPSGNTIYF	TGTGCCATCAGTGAGTTGGGACAGGGGCCCTCTGGAAACACCATATATTTT
TRBV28	TRBJ2-3	.	.	14	CASSAASGTDTQYF	TGTGCCAGCAGTGCGGCTAGCGGCACAGATACGCAGTATTTT
TRBV29-1	TRBJ2-7	.	TRBD2	19	CSVEAGTSGRVRDSYEQYF	TGCAGCGTTGAAGCCGGGACTAGCGGGAGGGTTCGGGACTCCTACGAGCAGTACTTC
TRBV28	TRBJ1-1	.	TRBD1	16	CASSLVQTGENTEAFF	TGTGCCAGCAGTTTAGTCCAAACAGGGGAAAACACTGAAGCTTTCTTT
TRBV19	TRBJ2-1	.	.	14	CASSRAQAEGEQFF	TGTGCCAGTAGTAGGGCGCAGGCTGAAGGAGAGCAGTTCTTC
TRBV7-9	TRBJ2-7	.	.	16	CASSSPNRDLSYEQYF	TGTGCCAGCAGCTCACCGAACAGGGACCTCTCCTACGAGCAGTACTTC
TRBV30	TRBJ2-1	.	TRBD1	16	CAWSVPGTGTYNEQFF	TGTGCCTGGAGTGTACCGGGGACAGGGACCTACAATGAGCAGTTCTTC
TRBV11-1	TRBJ2-7	.	.	15	CASSPFEAADYEQYF	TGTGCCAGCAGCCCCTTTGAAGCGGCTGATTACGAGCAGTACTTC
TRBV28	TRBJ2-4	.	.	15	CASSPEVNLLNIQYF	TGTGCCAGCAGCCCCGAGGTTAACCTTTTGAACATTCAGTACTTC
TRBV6-6	TRBJ2-7	.	TRBD2	14	CASSKTSGGHEQYF	TGTGCCAGCAGCAAGACTAGCGGGGGCCACGAGCAGTACTTC
TRBV5-8	TRBJ2-3	.	TRBD2	18	CASSLYVGLAEWSDTQYF	TGTGCCAGCAGCTTGTATGTGGGACTAGCAGAGTGGTCAGATACGCAGTATTTT
TRBV18	TRBJ2-7	few	.	14	CASSPVMSSYEQYF	TGTGCCAGCTCACCGGTAATGAGCTCCTACGAGCAGTACTTC
TRBV28	TRBJ1-2	few	TRBD1	12	CATRDRYYGYTF	TGTGCCACGAGGGACAGGTACTATGGCTACACCTTC
TRBV11-1	TRBJ2-1	.	TRBD2	15	CASSFETSGYNEQFF	TGTGCCAGCAGCTTCGAAACTAGCGGTTACAATGAGCAGTTCTTC
TRBV28	TRBJ2-5	few	TRBD2	15	CASDPGLGVQETQYF	TGTGCCAGCGACCCGGGACTAGGAGTCCAAGAGACCCAGTACTTC
TRBV25-1	TRBJ2-1	.	.	18	CASSDPLYGERAYNEQFF	TGTGCCAGCAGTGATCCCCTCTATGGGGAGAGGGCCTACAATGAGCAGTTCTTC